This T cell receptor beta chain was identified during a study of T cell repertoires in cytomegalovirus infection. Study-level information: Through public TCR beta signatures, both CMV infection and matching HLA type were indicated.

Using its own MiXCR run on the reads, TCRdb lists one record per CDR3 protein. The data show 270,000 or so distinct CDR3 sequences, more than 15% seen once. This CDR3 is 14 amino acids long. Germline CDR1 reads MDHEN; CDR2 reads SYDVKM. Trimming cost V 5 bases and J 2 bases, with 10 bases left between them. This chain uses TRBV28 with TRBJ2-1; possible D gene TRBD1, 6 bases. The source is a human donor in good health (CMV status not recorded). Some clones in this sample may be carry-over from other donors' samples. The sample comprised CD8+ T cells from PBMCs. CDR3 protein: CASSLQGTYNEQFF. Here the CDR3 DNA reads TGTGCCAGCAGTCTCCAGGGGACCTACAATGAGCAGTTCTTC.